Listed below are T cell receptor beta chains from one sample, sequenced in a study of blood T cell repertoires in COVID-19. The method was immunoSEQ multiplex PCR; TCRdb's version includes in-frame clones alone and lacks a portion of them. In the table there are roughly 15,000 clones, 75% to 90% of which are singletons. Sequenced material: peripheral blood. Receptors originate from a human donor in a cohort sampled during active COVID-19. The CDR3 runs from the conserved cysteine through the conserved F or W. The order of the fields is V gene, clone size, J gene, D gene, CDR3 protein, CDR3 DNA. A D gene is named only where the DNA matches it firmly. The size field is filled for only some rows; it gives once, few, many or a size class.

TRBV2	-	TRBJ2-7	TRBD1	CASKRDRDIYEQYF	TGTGCCAGCAAAAGGGACAGGGATATCTACGAGCAGTACTTC
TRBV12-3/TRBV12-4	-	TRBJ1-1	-	CASSRDRGTEAFF	TGTGCCAGCAGTAGGGACCGGGGGACTGAAGCTTTCTTT
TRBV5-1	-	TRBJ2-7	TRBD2	CASSLTSGSYEQYF	TGCGCCAGCAGCTTGACTAGCGGGAGTTACGAGCAGTACTTC
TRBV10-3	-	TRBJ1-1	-	CATQGNTEAFF	TGTGCCACCCAGGGGAACACTGAAGCTTTCTTT
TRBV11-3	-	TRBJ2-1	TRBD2	CASSLVFSGIYNEQFF	TGTGCCAGCAGCTTAGTTTTTAGCGGGATATACAATGAGCAGTTCTTC
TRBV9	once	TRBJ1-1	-	CASSVRPTGPLMNTEAFF	TGTGCCAGCAGCGTTAGGCCCACAGGTCCACTGATGAACACTGAAGCTTTCTTT
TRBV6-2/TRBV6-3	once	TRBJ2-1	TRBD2	CASSTGTSGRYYNEQFF	TGTGCCAGCAGTACTGGGACTAGCGGGAGGTACTACAATGAGCAGTTCTTC
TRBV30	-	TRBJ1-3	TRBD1	CAWSRSRGPAGNTIYF	TGTGCCTGGAGCAGGTCCAGGGGGCCTGCTGGAAACACCATATATTTT
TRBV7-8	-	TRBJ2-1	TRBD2	CASSLGLTSDASYNEQFF	TGTGCCAGCAGCTTAGGTTTGACTAGCGATGCTTCCTACAATGAGCAGTTCTTC
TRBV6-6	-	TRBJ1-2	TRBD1	CASSPTTGGGPGYGYTF	TGTGCCAGCAGTCCTACGACAGGGGGTGGACCAGGATATGGCTACACCTTC
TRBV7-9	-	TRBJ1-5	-	CASSSGGPQHF	TGTGCCAGCAGCTCCGGCGGGCCCCAGCATTTT
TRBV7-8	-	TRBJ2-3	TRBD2	CASSLERIAGGSRGDTQYF	TGTGCCAGCAGCTTAGAACGGATTGCGGGAGGGAGTCGGGGGGATACGCAGTATTTT
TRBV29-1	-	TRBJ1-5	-	CSVSVQGSNQPQHF	TGCAGCGTTTCGGTGCAGGGCTCCAATCAGCCCCAGCATTTT
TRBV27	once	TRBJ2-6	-	CASSFVGLSGANVLTF	TGTGCCAGCAGTTTTGTTGGGCTCTCTGGGGCCAACGTCCTGACTTTC
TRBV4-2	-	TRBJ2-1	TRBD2	CASSPSGGDYNEQFF	TGTGCCAGCAGCCCTAGCGGTGGGGACTACAATGAGCAGTTCTTC
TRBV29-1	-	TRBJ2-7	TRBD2	CSVDPLAGGFEQYF	TGCAGCGTTGACCCCCTAGCGGGAGGTTTCGAGCAGTACTTC
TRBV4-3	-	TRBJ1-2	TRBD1	CASSQDTTGGIYGYTF	TGCGCCAGCAGCCAAGACACGACAGGGGGAATCTATGGCTACACCTTC
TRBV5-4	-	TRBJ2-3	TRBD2	CASPLAGGADTQYF	TGTGCCAGCCCCTTAGCGGGAGGGGCAGATACGCAGTATTTT
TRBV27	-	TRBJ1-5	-	CASSLKGAPSNQPQHF	TGTGCCAGCAGTTTGAAAGGGGCCCCGAGCAATCAGCCCCAGCATTTT
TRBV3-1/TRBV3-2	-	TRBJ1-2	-	CASSEASKRGYTF	TGTGCCAGCAGCGAAGCCTCTAAGAGAGGCTACACCTTC
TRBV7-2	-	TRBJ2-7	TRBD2	CASSSGTRIREQYF	TGTGCCAGCAGCTCGGGGACTAGAATACGGGAGCAGTACTTC
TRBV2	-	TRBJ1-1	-	CGSGEPEAFF	TGTGGCTCGGGGGAACCTGAAGCTTTCTTT
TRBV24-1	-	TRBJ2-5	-	CATSDIRGTQYF	TGTGCCACCAGTGACATAAGGGGGACCCAGTACTTC
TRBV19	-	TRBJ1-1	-	CATRGGRNTEAFF	TGTGCCACTAGGGGGGGTCGGAACACTGAAGCTTTCTTT
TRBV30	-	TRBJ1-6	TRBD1	CAWSQQGFSPLHF	TGTGCCTGGAGTCAACAGGGGTTTTCACCCCTCCACTTT
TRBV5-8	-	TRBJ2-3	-	CASSLGTAGTDTQYF	TGTGCCAGCAGCTTGGGGACAGCGGGCACAGATACGCAGTATTTT
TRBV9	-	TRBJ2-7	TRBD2	CASSAGTSGGSSYEQYF	TGTGCCAGCAGCGCCGGGACTAGCGGGGGAAGCTCCTACGAGCAGTACTTC
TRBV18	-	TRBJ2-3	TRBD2	CASSPLAGGSTDTQYF	TGTGCCAGCTCACCTTTAGCGGGAGGGAGCACAGATACGCAGTATTTT
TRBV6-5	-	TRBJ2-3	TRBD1	CASRGQGMDTDTQYF	TGTGCCAGCAGGGGACAGGGGATGGACACAGATACGCAGTATTTT
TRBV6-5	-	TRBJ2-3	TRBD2	CASTSSSSGGPLQYF	TGTGCCAGCACCTCAAGCTCTAGCGGGGGCCCATTGCAGTATTTT
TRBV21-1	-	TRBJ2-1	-	CASSKEERGDRGSRGNAHEQFF	TGTGCCAGCAGCAAAGAGGAAAGAGGGGACAGGGGTAGCAGGGGTAACGCCCATGAGCAGTTCTTC
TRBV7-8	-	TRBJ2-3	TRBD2	CASSLEVTSGTDTQYF	TGTGCCAGCAGCTTAGAGGTGACTAGCGGCACAGATACGCAGTATTTT
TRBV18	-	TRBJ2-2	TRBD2	CASSPRTSGANTGELFF	TGTGCCAGCTCACCGAGGACTAGCGGAGCTAACACCGGGGAGCTGTTTTTT
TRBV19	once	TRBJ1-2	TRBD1	CASSIGLGQIYGYTF	TGTGCCAGTAGTATAGGTCTGGGACAGATCTATGGCTACACCTTC
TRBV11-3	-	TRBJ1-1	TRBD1	CASSPGQGEADTEAFF	TGTGCCAGCAGCCCAGGACAGGGAGAGGCGGACACTGAAGCTTTCTTT
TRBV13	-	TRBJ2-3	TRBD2	CASSRKVLAGGTDTQYF	TGTGCCAGCAGCCGTAAGGTACTAGCGGGGGGCACAGATACGCAGTATTTT
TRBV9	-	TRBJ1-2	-	CASSGITTGLNYGYTF	TGTGCCAGCAGCGGGATAACGACAGGACTTAACTATGGCTACACCTTC
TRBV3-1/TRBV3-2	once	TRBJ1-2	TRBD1	CASSLETGGIGYTF	TGTGCCAGCAGCCTCGAGACAGGGGGGATTGGCTACACCTTC
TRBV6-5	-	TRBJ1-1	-	CASSYSTDPNTEAFF	TGTGCCAGCAGTTACTCGACAGATCCGAACACTGAAGCTTTCTTT
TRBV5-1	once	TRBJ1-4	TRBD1	CASSKDRATNEKLFF	TGCGCCAGCAGCAAGGACAGGGCAACTAATGAAAAACTGTTTTTT
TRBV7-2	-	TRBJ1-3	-	CASSLAIAGYGNTIYF	TGTGCCAGCAGCTTAGCTATTGCGGGGTACGGAAACACCATATATTTT
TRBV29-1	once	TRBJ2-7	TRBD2	CSVGGLAGVKQYF	TGCAGCGTTGGCGGACTAGCGGGAGTTAAGCAGTACTTC
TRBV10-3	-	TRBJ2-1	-	CAISESRGYNEQFF	TGTGCCATCAGTGAGTCGAGAGGGTACAATGAGCAGTTCTTC